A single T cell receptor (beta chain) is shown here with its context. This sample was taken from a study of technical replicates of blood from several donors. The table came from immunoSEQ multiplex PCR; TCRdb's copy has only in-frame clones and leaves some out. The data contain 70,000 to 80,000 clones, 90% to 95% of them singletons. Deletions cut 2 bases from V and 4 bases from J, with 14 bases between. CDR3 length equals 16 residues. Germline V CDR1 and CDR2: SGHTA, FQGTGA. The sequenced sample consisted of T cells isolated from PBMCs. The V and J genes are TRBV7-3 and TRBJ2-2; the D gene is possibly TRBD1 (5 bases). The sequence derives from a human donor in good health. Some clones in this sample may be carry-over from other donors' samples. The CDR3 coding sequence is TGTGCCAGCAGCTTAGTAGGGTCAAGGGGCACCGGGGAGCTGTTTTTT. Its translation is CASSLVGSRGTGELFF.